A selection of T cell receptor beta chains follows, all from one sample in a study of T cell clones after liver transplantation. Data came from immunoSEQ multiplex PCR; TCRdb stores just in-frame clones and leaves some out. The sample lists under 85,000 clones; under 90% were seen once. The sample here was CD4+ T cells from blood, taken 12 months after liver transplant. The receptors here all came from a human patient who received a liver transplant. Some T cells could come from the graft donor. Both conserved end residues are part of each CDR3. A D gene is named only where the DNA matches it firmly. Only some rows state a clone size, as once, few, many or a class for expanded clones.

v_call	d_call	j_call	clone_size	cdr3_nt	cdr3_aa
TRBV5-4	TRBD1	TRBJ1-1	.	TGTGCCAGCAGATACACAGGGGGCGGGGACACTGAAGCTTTCTTT	CASRYTGGGDTEAFF
TRBV19	TRBD1	TRBJ2-7	few	TGTGCCAGTAGTATTGGACAGGGCCAAACCGAGCAGTACTTC	CASSIGQGQTEQYF
TRBV9	TRBD1	TRBJ2-7	.	TGTGCCAGCAGCGTTAGGACAGGGAGCTCCTACGAGCAGTACTTC	CASSVRTGSSYEQYF
TRBV19	.	TRBJ1-6	.	TGTGCCAGTAGTACAACCGGGACTTCACCCCTCCACTTT	CASSTTGTSPLHF
TRBV12-5	.	TRBJ2-3	.	TGTGCTAGTAGCCAGAACACAGATACGCAGTATTTT	CASSQNTDTQYF
TRBV11-1	.	TRBJ2-1	.	TGTGCCAGCAGCTTACGGCTAGCCGGAGAAAATGAGCAGTTCTTC	CASSLRLAGENEQFF
TRBV6-1	.	TRBJ2-7	.	TGTGCCAGCAGTGGAAAGGGGGGCCCCTCGAGGGAGCAGTACTTC	CASSGKGGPSREQYF
TRBV5-1	TRBD2	TRBJ2-7	once	TGCGCCAGCAGCCCTAGGGGACTAGCGGGAGGGTTCGACTACGAGCAGTACTTC	CASSPRGLAGGFDYEQYF
TRBV5-1	.	TRBJ1-4	few	TGCGCCAGCAGCTTGGGACATCGAGCTAATGAAAAACTGTTTTTT	CASSLGHRANEKLFF
TRBV7-3	.	TRBJ1-1	few	TGTGCCAGCAGCTTAACTCGCGCCTCGGGAACTGAAGCTTTCTTT	CASSLTRASGTEAFF
TRBV19	.	TRBJ2-7	.	TGTGCCAGTAGTAACGGGGCAGGCACCTACGAGCAGTACTTC	CASSNGAGTYEQYF
TRBV9	TRBD2	TRBJ2-1	.	TGTGCCAGCAGCCCGACTAGCGCGACCTACAATGAGCAGTTCTTC	CASSPTSATYNEQFF
TRBV5-1	.	TRBJ1-1	.	TGCGCCAGCAGCCTCAGGGAAATAGCGACTGAAGCTTTCTTT	CASSLREIATEAFF
TRBV6-1	TRBD1	TRBJ2-7	.	TGTGCCAGCAGTTCCCAGGGGGCCTACGAGCAGTACTTC	CASSSQGAYEQYF
TRBV5-1	.	TRBJ1-4	.	TGCGCCAGCAGCTTGGCAGGACATGAAGAAAAACTGTTTTTT	CASSLAGHEEKLFF
TRBV11-3	.	TRBJ2-1	.	TGTGCCAGCAGCTCATTCGGAACTCCATATGAGCAGTTCTTC	CASSSFGTPYEQFF
TRBV11-2	TRBD1	TRBJ1-2	.	TGTGCCAGCAGCCTCATAGCCGGGACAGGGGTGAACACCTTC	CASSLIAGTGVNTF
TRBV10-1	.	TRBJ2-7	.	TGCGCCAGCAGTCCGGGACCCCCCGGCGAGCAGTACTTC	CASSPGPPGEQYF
TRBV2	.	TRBJ2-5	few	TGTGCCAGCAGTGAGGTCAACCGTCAAGAGACCCAGTACTTC	CASSEVNRQETQYF
TRBV7-2	TRBD2	TRBJ2-1	.	TGTGCCAGCAGCTTAACTAGCGGGAGGGCCAGAGAGCAGTTCTTC	CASSLTSGRAREQFF
TRBV28	TRBD1	TRBJ1-2	.	TGTGCCAGCAGTGGTCCGGGACAGGGGGTCTTGATTGGCTACACCTTC	CASSGPGQGVLIGYTF
TRBV4-1	TRBD1	TRBJ1-1	.	TGCGCCAGCAGCATAGGACAGGGGGCTTTCTTT	CASSIGQGAFF
TRBV5-1	TRBD1	TRBJ2-5	.	TGCGCCAGCAGCAGTCGCATTACAGGGGGCAGGCAAGAGACCCAGTACTTC	CASSSRITGGRQETQYF
TRBV2	.	TRBJ2-1	.	TGTGCCAGCAGTTCTTGGGCTAGCGCCAATGAGCAGTTCTTC	CASSSWASANEQFF
TRBV28	.	TRBJ1-1	.	TGTGCCAGCAGTTTAACGGGATCGAACACTGAAGCTTTCTTT	CASSLTGSNTEAFF
TRBV6-5	.	TRBJ1-1	few	TGTGCCAGCAGATCACAGGGAATGAACACTGAAGCTTTCTTT	CASRSQGMNTEAFF
TRBV29-1	TRBD2	TRBJ2-7	.	TGCAGCGCCGGGACCGGGAGGGAGGGGCAGTACTTC	CSAGTGREGQYF
TRBV18	.	TRBJ2-7	few	TGTGCCAGCTCACCATCACGGGACCGGAGAGCCTACGAGCAGTACTTC	CASSPSRDRRAYEQYF
TRBV5-1	TRBD2	TRBJ2-1	.	TGCGCCAGCAGCTTGGAGGGCGGGAGCTACAATGAGCAGTTCTTC	CASSLEGGSYNEQFF
TRBV2	.	TRBJ1-5	.	TGTGCCAGCAGATTCAGACAGTACAATCAGCCCCAGCATTTT	CASRFRQYNQPQHF
TRBV7-2	.	TRBJ1-4	once	TGTGCCAGCAGCTCGCGGTATCGTACTGGGGGGCAAGAAAAACTGTTTTTT	CASSSRYRTGGQEKLFF
TRBV19	.	TRBJ2-2	.	TGTGCCAGTAGTATAGCTCAGGGAACCGGGGAGCTGTTTTTT	CASSIAQGTGELFF
TRBV28	TRBD1	TRBJ1-2	.	TGTGCCAGCAGTTCCGGGACAGGGGTCGGTGGCTACACCTTC	CASSSGTGVGGYTF
TRBV5-1	.	TRBJ2-7	.	TGCGCCAGCAGCCCGGGGTATAAGCAGTACTTC	CASSPGYKQYF
TRBV11-2	.	TRBJ2-2	.	TGTGCCAGCAGCTTATTGATACAAAGGAACACCGGGGAGCTGTTTTTT	CASSLLIQRNTGELFF